A single sample is the source of the 31 T cell receptor beta chains below, sequenced in a study of T-cell reconstitution after alpha-beta-depleted transplantation in children. This sample's TCRbeta library carried unique molecular identifier barcodes. In TCRdb, the PCR reads were re-called with MiXCR into one record per CDR3 protein. The sample includes hundreds of thousands of distinct CDR3 sequences, 15% to 20% of them seen just once. The material sequenced was PBMCs, mostly from graft donor cells, taken 360 days after TCRalphabeta/CD19-depleted stem cell transplant. The receptors here all came from a male patient aged 2-9 years who had a stem cell transplant for acute lymphoblastic leukemia, so the T cells may come from the graft donor.

The rearrangement joins TRBV20-1 to TRBJ2-7; 7 nucleotides line up with TRBD1. The CDR3 has 12 residues. After removal of 7 bases from V and 0 bases from J, the junction contained 3 bases not matched to a gene. CDR1 is DFQATT and CDR2 is SNEGSKA in the germline V gene (reference sequence). DNA of the CDR3: TGCAGTGGAGGGGGCAGCTCCTACGAGCAGTACTTC. Translating gives CSGGGSSYEQYF.

This clonotype showed up many times. The J gene is TRBJ2-2, the V gene TRBV4-3, with D uncertain. Trimming shortened V by 3 bases and J by 6 bases, and 8 bases separated the two germline ends. The V gene's germline CDR1 is LGHNA and CDR2 YSLEER. There are 13 residues in the CDR3. CDR3 coding DNA: TGCGCCAGCAGCCATAGGATGGCCGGGGAGCTGTTTTTT. Translation: CASSHRMAGELFF.

This chain uses TRBV28 with TRBJ2-2; 9 bases are a match to TRBD1. The V and J ends lost 6 bases and 0 bases, in that order; junction bases with no gene match: 2. Germline V gene data show CDR1 as MDHEN and CDR2 as SYDVKM. The CDR3 totals 15 residues. CDR3 amino acids: CASSWTGANTGELFF. CDR3 sequence (DNA): TGTGCCAGCAGCTGGACAGGGGCGAACACCGGGGAGCTGTTTTTT. Together with reference TRBV28 and TRBJ2-2, the CDR3 gives the full variable domain: DVKVTQSSRYLVKRTGEKVFLECVQDMDHENMFWYRQDPGLGLRLIYFSYDVKMKEKGDIPEGYSVSREKKERFSLILESASTNQTSMYLCASSWTGANTGELFFGEGSRLTVL.

Many counts were recorded for this clonotype. This chain links TRBV7-8 with TRBJ2-7, with unresolved D. From germline, CDR1 is SGHVS and CDR2 FQNEAQ. Trimming shortened V by 1 base and J by 2 bases, and 9 bases separated the two germline ends. The CDR3 extends over 14 amino acids. The CDR3: CASSLVGFPYEQYF. CDR3 sequence (DNA): TGTGCCAGCAGCTTAGTGGGCTTTCCCTACGAGCAGTACTTC.

This clonotype was detected a few times. This chain uses TRBV10-3 with TRBJ2-5; 11 positions agree with TRBD2. Germline CDR1 reads ENHRY; CDR2 reads SYGVKD. CDR3 length: 14 residues. Losses at the gene ends were 8 bases for V and 2 bases for J; bases not matched to a gene: 4. For the CDR3, the DNA is TGTGCCATCGCCCGACTAGCGGGACAAGAGACCCAGTACTTC. This translates into CAIARLAGQETQYF.

V gene TRBV2 combines with J gene TRBJ2-3; D is uncertain. Germline assignment: CDR1 SNHLY and CDR2 FYNNEI. Trimming left V 10 bases short and J 2 bases short, with 4 bases between. The CDR3 spans 10 residues. The CDR3 sequence is CATHTDTQYF. CDR3 nucleotides: TGTGCCACCCACACAGATACGCAGTATTTT.

This clonotype was counted a few times. This sequence joins TRBV10-3 and TRBJ2-3; 7 nucleotides agree with TRBD2. This CDR3 has 14 amino acids. V was pared by 10 bases and J by 1 base, with 8 bases of the junction left unmatched. Germline V lookup: CDR1 ENHRY, CDR2 SYGVKD. The CDR3 sequence is CATRGLVGTDTQYF. The CDR3 coding sequence is TGTGCCACCCGAGGACTAGTCGGCACAGATACGCAGTATTTT.

The chain joins TRBV4-3 to TRBJ1-4, with a tentative D call TRBD1 (6 bases). V was cut by 3 bases and J by 7 bases, with 15 bases left in between. The CDR3 covers 15 residues. CDR1 is LGHNA, CDR2 YSLEER, per germline. CDR3 bases: TGCGCCAGCAGCCATGAGGAGGGGGTCCGTGAAAAACTGTTTTTT. It translates to CASSHEEGVREKLFF.

This clonotype was observed many times. V and J are TRBV9 and TRBJ2-2; TRBD1 aligns across 9 bases. CDR1 and CDR2 from the germline V gene are SGDLS and YYNGEE. Germline trimming cut 4 bases from V and 3 bases from J; bases unmatched to any gene: 7. This CDR3 is built from 16 residues. The CDR3 sequence: CASSPRTGDHTGELFF. CDR3 DNA: TGTGCCAGCAGCCCTCGGACAGGGGACCACACCGGGGAGCTGTTTTTT.

This CDR3 reads CASSSLLADLYEQYF. As DNA, the CDR3 is TGTGCCAGCAGTTCCTTACTAGCGGACCTCTACGAGCAGTACTTC. The V call is TRBV28, the J call TRBJ2-7; TRBD2 aligns across 8 bases. The CDR3 is 15 residues long. CDR1 MDHEN and CDR2 SYDVKM come from the germline V gene. J was trimmed by 3 bases and V by 4 bases; bases with no gene match: 8.

This CDR3 is CASSFKGIQYF. The CDR3, as DNA: TGTGCCAGCAGTTTTAAGGGCATTCAGTACTTC. The rearrangement joins TRBV28 to TRBJ2-4; no reliable D call. This CDR3 comprises 11 residues. Germline CDR1 and CDR2: MDHEN and SYDVKM. Trimming pared 3 bases from V and 9 bases from J, leaving 6 bases between.

In this sample, this clonotype turned up a few times. The chain uses TRBV5-1 and TRBJ2-5; D unclear. This CDR3 contains 13 residues. Germline V gives CDR1 SGHRS, CDR2 YFSETQ. V shed 6 bases and J shed 1 base, with 10 bases lying between them. In nucleotides, the CDR3 is TGCGCCAGCAACGACCAACTCCAAGAGACCCAGTACTTC. Translated: CASNDQLQETQYF.

This clonotype was observed a few times. The gene calls are TRBV18 and TRBJ2-2; TRBD2 might be the D (6 bases). The CDR3 is 13 amino acids. The V gene's germline CDR1 is KGHSH and CDR2 LQKENI. Between the trimmed V and J ends, which lost 2 bases and 5 bases, there was a span of 6 bases. The CDR3 nucleotides are TGTGCCAGCTCACCAGGGAGGACCGGGGAGCTGTTTTTT. Protein sequence: CASSPGRTGELFF.

Of note for this clonotype: This likely comes from a read error, as the CDR3 has no conserved phenylalanine or tryptophan at its end. The CDR3 DNA reads as TGTGCCAGCAGTTTATCGGTAGCGGGAGCCTACAATGAGCAGTTCTAC. This gives the protein CASSLSVAGAYNEQFY. The chain recombines TRBV28 with TRBJ2-1; 9 bases are shared with TRBD2. Trimming took 1 base from V and 2 from J; bases not matched to a gene: 3. Germline lookup yields CDR1 MDHEN and CDR2 SYDVKM. This CDR3 comprises 16 residues.

The chain joins TRBV3-1 to TRBJ2-5, with 8 nucleotides matching TRBD1. The germline V gene encodes CDR1 LGHDT and CDR2 YNNKEL (reference sequence). The CDR3 loop spans 13 amino acids. Trimming took 4 bases from V and 5 from J; bases not matched to a gene: 3. CDR3 residues: CASSRTGRETQYF. The CDR3 region has the DNA TGTGCCAGCAGCCGGACAGGGCGGGAGACCCAGTACTTC.

A few counts support this clonotype. The rearrangement joins TRBV15 to TRBJ2-7; 11 positions agree with TRBD2. The V gene's germline CDR1 is LNHNV and CDR2 YYDKDF (reference sequence). This CDR3 is 17 amino acids long. The J segment lost 2 bases and the V segment lost 3 bases, leaving 9 bases of the junction unmatched. The CDR3 loop is CATSSPLGLAETYEQYF. In DNA, the CDR3 is TGTGCCACCAGCAGTCCCTTGGGACTAGCGGAAACCTACGAGCAGTACTTC.

This clonotype has a count of ten or more. The rearrangement links TRBV9 to TRBJ2-3, with 10 nucleotides matching TRBD1. The V gene's germline CDR1 is SGDLS and CDR2 YYNGEE. V lost 0 bases and J lost 4; bases outside the gene matches: 2. The CDR3 is made up of 15 amino acids. The chain's CDR3 is CASSVETGGADTQYF. The CDR3 nucleotides read TGTGCCAGCAGCGTAGAGACAGGGGGCGCAGATACGCAGTATTTT.

In this sample, this clonotype turned up a few times. The rearrangement links TRBV20-1 to TRBJ2-7; 7 positions agree with TRBD2. V lost 6 bases and J lost 2; bases outside the gene matches: 10. The CDR3 totals 14 residues. The germline gives CDR1 DFQATT, CDR2 SNEGSKA (reference sequence). CDR3 in amino acids: CSARLANFPYEQYF. The CDR3 coding sequence is TGCAGTGCCAGACTAGCTAACTTTCCCTACGAGCAGTACTTC.

The rearrangement uses TRBV13 and TRBJ2-5; D tentatively reads TRBD1 or TRBD2 (5 bases each). From germline, CDR1 is PRHDT and CDR2 FYEKMQ (reference sequence). CDR3 length: 15 residues. The V and J ends lost 1 base and 4 bases respectively, with 13 bases between them. The CDR3 DNA sequence: TGTGCCAGCAGCTTAGATGGGACGGCGATAGAGACCCAGTACTTC. Amino acids: CASSLDGTAIETQYF. Full variable domain (rest looked up from reference TRBV13 and TRBJ2-5): AAGVIQSPRHLIKEKRETATLKCYPIPRHDTVYWYQQGPGQDPQFLISFYEKMQSDKGSIPDRFSAQQFSDYHSELNMSSLELGDSALYFCASSLDGTAIETQYFGPGTRLLVL.

About this clonotype: A junction boundary mismatches the germline segment, possibly from a read error. This chain connects TRBV12-3 or TRBV12-4 to TRBJ1-1; tentatively, D is TRBD1 (5 bases). This CDR3 spans 15 amino acids. The CDR3 nucleotides are TGTGCCAGCAGCTTAGGGGTGGGAGTAGGGGCTGAAGCTTTCTTT. Amino acids: CASSLGVGVGAEAFF.

This clonotype was recorded a few times. The rearrangement links TRBV28 to TRBJ2-3; TRBD2 agrees at 11 bases. There are 15 residues in the CDR3. Germline CDR1 reads MDHEN; CDR2 reads SYDVKM. J gave up 5 bases and V 6 bases, and 7 bases lay outside the gene matches. The CDR3 bases are TGTGCCAGCAGGGTAGCGGGAGGGACCCGAGATACGCAGTATTTT. Residues: CASRVAGGTRDTQYF.

The chain carries TRBV10-3 and TRBJ2-2; 7 bases are a match to TRBD2. V lost 11 bases to trimming and J lost 2 bases; unmatched junction nucleotides: 8. Germline V gives CDR1 ENHRY, CDR2 SYGVKD. The CDR3 length is 14 residues. DNA of the CDR3: TGTGCCGTTAATAGCGGGTTCAACACCGGGGAGCTGTTTTTT. It is translated as CAVNSGFNTGELFF.

This clonotype was recorded a few times. V and J are TRBV19 and TRBJ2-1; 9 bases fit TRBD2. V was clipped by 4 bases and J by 9 bases; unmatched bases: 13. The germline V gene has CDR1 LNHDA and CDR2 SQIVND (reference sequence). The CDR3 contains 16 residues. In nucleotides, the CDR3 is TGTGCCAGTAGTAATCTTCGGGCGGGAGGGTTTACTGAGCAGTTCTTC. Translation gives CASSNLRAGGFTEQFF.

J is TRBJ2-7 and V is TRBV5-1; D is unclear. CDR1 and CDR2 from the germline V gene are SGHRS and YFSETQ. V gave up 4 bases and J gave up 4 bases, with 15 bases separating them. The CDR3 sequence is 14 residues long. CDR3 in amino acids: CASSTGSPPYEQYF. CDR3 in DNA: TGCGCCAGCAGCACCGGCTCACCCCCTTACGAGCAGTACTTC.

This chain links TRBV5-1 with TRBJ2-7, with 8 positions matching TRBD1. V lost 7 bases, J lost 7 bases, and 10 bases stayed unmatched. The CDR3 has 13 residues. Germline CDR1 SGHRS, CDR2 YFSETQ. For the CDR3, the DNA is TGCGCCAGCGGGGCCCGACAGGGGAGAGAGCAGTACTTC. It codes for CASGARQGREQYF.

V is TRBV29-1 and J is TRBJ2-3; D not certain. The CDR3 is 14 residues long. V was cut by 6 bases and J by 4 bases, with 17 bases left in between. Per the germline V gene, CDR1 is SQVTM and CDR2 is ANQGSEA. CDR3 nucleotides: TGCAGCGTCCGGATACCCAGGTACCCAGATACGCAGTATTTT. Translated, it gives CSVRIPRYPDTQYF.

This clonotype was counted only a few times. The CDR3 loop reads CASSLLLRDRGNEQYF. The CDR3 DNA reads as TGTGCCAGCAGCTTACTCTTACGGGACAGGGGTAACGAGCAGTACTTC. V and J are TRBV7-2 and TRBJ2-7; 10 nucleotides line up with TRBD1. With 2 bases clipped from V and 5 bases from J, the junction kept 9 bases outside the gene matches. Germline assignment: CDR1 SGHTA and CDR2 FQGNSA. CDR3 length: 16 residues.

This clonotype has only a few counts. The V and J genes are TRBV29-1 and TRBJ2-5; possibly TRBD1 for D (5 bases). Trimming pared 7 bases from V and 2 bases from J, leaving 11 bases between. The germline gives CDR1 SQVTM, CDR2 ANQGSEA. The CDR3 contains 12 residues. The CDR3 DNA reads TGCAGCGCCCAACAGGAACAAGAGACCCAGTACTTC. This sequence encodes CSAQQEQETQYF.

This clonotype was seen more than once but under ten times. This sequence joins TRBV28 and TRBJ2-7; D is uncertain. The V gene lost 5 bases and the J gene lost 1 base, with 9 bases spanning the gap. This CDR3 has 13 residues. Germline V gene lookup returns CDR1 MDHEN and CDR2 SYDVKM. This chain's CDR3 is CASSISWSYEQYF. CDR3 nucleotide sequence: TGTGCCAGCAGTATAAGCTGGTCCTACGAGCAGTACTTC.

This clonotype was seen at least ten times. The chain carries TRBV28 and TRBJ1-3; D is uncertain. V was trimmed by 5 bases and J by 0 bases, leaving 11 bases between them. Germline CDR1 reads MDHEN; CDR2 reads SYDVKM. This CDR3 is 15 amino acids long. CDR3 sequence: CASSPPGGSGNTIYF. The CDR3, as DNA: TGTGCCAGCAGTCCCCCGGGCGGCTCTGGAAACACCATATATTTT.

This clonotype appeared a few times. The rearrangement uses TRBV28 and TRBJ2-7, with a weak D call TRBD2 (6 bases). V was clipped by 6 bases and J by 2 bases, with 17 bases between them. Germline loops: CDR1 MDHEN, CDR2 SYDVKM. The length of the CDR3 is 15 residues. CDR3 sequence: CASSYGGSFAYEQYF. Written as DNA, the CDR3 is TGTGCCAGCAGCTACGGGGGTAGCTTTGCCTACGAGCAGTACTTC.